The following is a TCR beta chain sequence with its context. CDR3 length: 18 amino acids. Unmatched junction bases numbered 14, after V lost 5 bases and J lost 5 bases. Germline values: CDR1 MRHNA, CDR2 SNTAGT. Profiling relied on immunoSEQ multiplex PCR, and the TCRdb table lists in-frame clones only, not all of them. The repertoire includes over 65,000 clones, roughly nine tenths of them detected once, and about 5.2% sits in the top ten. These data come from a study of T cell responses to AZD1222 COVID-19 vaccine. This sample comprised peripheral blood, obtained 28 days after the second AZD1222 dose. This rearrangement joins TRBV6-4 to TRBJ2-2, with 10 bases lining up with TRBD2. This TCR came from an adult who received the AZD1222 COVID-19 vaccine. CDR3 region: CASSMGLARDRWTGELFF. CDR3 nucleotides: TGTGCCAGCAGTATGGGACTAGCGAGGGATCGGTGGACCGGGGAGCTGTTTTTT.